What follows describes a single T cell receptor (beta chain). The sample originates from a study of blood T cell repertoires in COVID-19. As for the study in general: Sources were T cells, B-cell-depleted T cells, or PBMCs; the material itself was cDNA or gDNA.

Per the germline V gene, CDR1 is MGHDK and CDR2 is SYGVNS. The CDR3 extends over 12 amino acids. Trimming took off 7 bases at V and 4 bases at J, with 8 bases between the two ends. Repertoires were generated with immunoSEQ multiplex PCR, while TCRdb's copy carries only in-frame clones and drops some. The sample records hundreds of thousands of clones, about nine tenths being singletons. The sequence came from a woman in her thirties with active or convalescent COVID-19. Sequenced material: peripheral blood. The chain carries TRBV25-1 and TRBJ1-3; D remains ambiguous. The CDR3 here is CASNPGGNTIYF. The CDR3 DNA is TGTGCCAGCAATCCAGGAGGAAACACCATATATTTT.